These T cell receptor beta chains were read from a single sample in a study of regulatory T cells in long-lasting Graves disease. TCRdb called the multiplex PCR reads again in MiXCR, with one record for every CDR3 protein. The repertoire includes more than 300,000 distinct CDR3 sequences, around a fifth of them detected once, and 29% sits in the top ten. The source material was peripheral blood mononuclear cells (PBMCs), sampled when the disease was refractory, from a patient treated with antithyroid drugs. The receptor set was obtained from a female donor with Graves disease. Each CDR3 is given with its conserved first and last residue. A D gene is named only where the DNA matches it firmly. Size tells how often a clone was seen (once, few, many) or the class of an expanded clone, and some rows leave it out.

clone_size	v_call	d_call	cdr3_length	j_call	cdr3_nt	cdr3_aa
-	TRBV9	TRBD2	16	TRBJ2-7	TGTGCCAGCAGCGTAGGGGTTACTGGCGGGAGGGAAGAGCAGTACTTC	CASSVGVTGGREEQYF
many	TRBV11-2	TRBD2	19	TRBJ2-5	TGTGCCAGCAGCTTAATGTTCGATCCGGCGGGAGGTTTATGGGAGACCCAGTACTTC	CASSLMFDPAGGLWETQYF
-	TRBV29-1	-	15	TRBJ1-1	TGCAGCGTTGAAGTAGGAGGGGCCGTGAACACTGAAGCTTTCTTT	CSVEVGGAVNTEAFF
-	TRBV27	-	17	TRBJ1-6	TGTGCCAGCACCCCACTCGCGGAGGGATGGGCCCAATCACCCCTCCACTTT	CASTPLAEGWAQSPLHF
-	TRBV20-1	TRBD1	13	TRBJ1-6	TGCAGTGCTATGCAGGGGGCGTATTCACCCCTCCACTTT	CSAMQGAYSPLHF
many	TRBV12-3/TRBV12-4	TRBD1	15	TRBJ1-6	TGTGCCAGCAGCTCAACAGGGGGCTTTAATTCACCCCTCCACTTT	CASSSTGGFNSPLHF
-	TRBV4-3	-	15	TRBJ1-2	TGCGCCAGCAGCCAAGAGGGGGGCCTGGACTATGGCTACACCTTC	CASSQEGGLDYGYTF
-	TRBV12-3/TRBV12-4	-	16	TRBJ1-1	TGTGCCAGCGCGAGGGGGACGGGAGTTATGAACACTGAAGCTTTCTTT	CASARGTGVMNTEAFF
many	TRBV2	TRBD2	14	TRBJ2-5	TGTGCCAGCAGGCCCCGAGCGGGGCGAGAGACCCAGTACTTC	CASRPRAGRETQYF
many	TRBV20-1	-	14	TRBJ1-2	TGCAGTGCTAGAGATCGGTGGGGGTCGGGTGGCTACACCTTC	CSARDRWGSGGYTF
few	TRBV13	TRBD2	13	TRBJ2-3	TGTGCCAGCAGCCCGAGGGGAGGGAATACGCAGTATTTT	CASSPRGGNTQYF
many	TRBV28	TRBD1	15	TRBJ2-7	TGTGCCAGCAGCGTGAACGGACAGGGGAGTGACGAGCAGTACTTC	CASSVNGQGSDEQYF
-	TRBV19	-	16	TRBJ1-1	TGTGCCAGTAGTATTTCGGACACCTTGGGGAACACTGAAGCTTTCTTT	CASSISDTLGNTEAFF
few	TRBV4-2	-	23	TRBJ1-6	TGTGCCAGCAGCCAAAACCGCGGGACGGCAAGGGGTATAGGTGTTTCCTATAATTCACCCCTCCACTTT	CASSQNRGTARGIGVSYNSPLHF
-	TRBV6-1	TRBD1	11	TRBJ1-1	TGTGCCAGCAGAATCGGGACAGACGGTTTCTTT	CASRIGTDGFF
few	TRBV24-1	-	12	TRBJ2-2	TGTGCCACCAGTGATGTAGGCGGGGAGCTGTTTTTT	CATSDVGGELFF
many	TRBV5-4	-	13	TRBJ1-2	TGTGCCAGCAGCTCGGACAACAACTATGGCTACACCTTC	CASSSDNNYGYTF
many	TRBV28	TRBD1	17	TRBJ2-6	TGTGCCAGCATCAAGACAGGGGCGAACTCTGGGGCCAACGTCCTGACTTTC	CASIKTGANSGANVLTF
many	TRBV11-3	TRBD1	16	TRBJ2-7	TGTGCCAGCAGCTTAGTGGGGACAGGGGGGCCCTTGGAGCAGTACTTC	CASSLVGTGGPLEQYF
many	TRBV2	-	14	TRBJ1-5	TGTGCCAGCAGCGGGAGATACGGCAATCAGCCCCAGCATTTT	CASSGRYGNQPQHF
-	TRBV29-1	-	12	TRBJ2-7	TGCAGCGCAGCAGGGAACTCCTACGAGCAGTACTTC	CSAAGNSYEQYF
few	TRBV11-3	-	16	TRBJ1-3	TGTGCCAGCAGCCACGGGACGCCTAGCTCTGGAAACACCATATATTTT	CASSHGTPSSGNTIYF
-	TRBV5-6	-	15	TRBJ1-3	TGTGCCAGCAGCCCCTCCGGGACGGCTGGAAACACCATATATTTT	CASSPSGTAGNTIYF
many	TRBV18	TRBD2	15	TRBJ2-7	TGTGCCAGCTCACCTCGGCTAGCGGGAGTCTACGAGCAGTACTTC	CASSPRLAGVYEQYF
-	TRBV14	TRBD2	18	TRBJ2-3	TGTGCCAGCAGCCAAGGCCTGGCACGCGGGGGAGGCACAGATACGCAGTATTTT	CASSQGLARGGGTDTQYF
-	TRBV10-3	-	15	TRBJ1-5	TGTGCCATCAGCCGCCAAGGGGTGAGGGGGCAGCCCCAGCATTTT	CAISRQGVRGQPQHF
-	TRBV5-1	TRBD1	15	TRBJ1-2	TGCGCCAGCAGCTTGGCCATGGACAGGGGCTATGGCTACACCTTC	CASSLAMDRGYGYTF
-	TRBV12-3/TRBV12-4	-	15	TRBJ2-3	TGTGCCAGCAGCCAATACAGGGCCGGCACAGATACGCAGTATTTT	CASSQYRAGTDTQYF
few	TRBV27	TRBD1	13	TRBJ1-1	TGTGCCAGCGGGCGGGACAGCAACACTGAAGCTTTCTTT	CASGRDSNTEAFF
many	TRBV7-2	TRBD1	16	TRBJ1-4	TGTGCCAGCAGCTTAGCGGGGGGACAGACTAATGAAAAACTGTTTTTT	CASSLAGGQTNEKLFF
few	TRBV10-3	-	15	TRBJ1-1	TGTGCCATCAGGAGCGGGGTGAGGAGAGTAGCTGAAGCTTTCTTT	CAIRSGVRRVAEAFF
-	TRBV3-1	TRBD2	17	TRBJ2-1	TGTGCCAGCAGCAAGCAGCGGGATGGTTCCTCCTACAATGAGCAGTTCTTC	CASSKQRDGSSYNEQFF
many	TRBV2	-	14	TRBJ2-7	TGTGCCAGCAGCGGTTTGACTCGACCGGGCGAGCAGTACTTC	CASSGLTRPGEQYF
few	TRBV6-2/TRBV6-3	TRBD1	21	TRBJ1-3	TGTGCCAGCAGTTCCTATACCTCTTGGACAGGGAACTACTTCTCTGGAAACACCATATATTTT	CASSSYTSWTGNYFSGNTIYF
few	TRBV19	-	17	TRBJ1-1	TGTGCCAGTAGTATGGGGGCTGACAGGTTCATGAACACTGAAGCTTTCTTT	CASSMGADRFMNTEAFF
-	TRBV5-6	-	14	TRBJ2-7	TGTGCCAGCAGCTTGTACCCCCCGACCTACGAGCAGTACTTC	CASSLYPPTYEQYF
-	TRBV28	-	14	TRBJ2-7	TGTGCCAGCAGTTTCCCCGTAGAGGGCTACGAGCAGTACTTC	CASSFPVEGYEQYF
many	TRBV10-3	-	14	TRBJ1-1	TGTGCCATCAGTGAGAGGAAATCGAACACTGAAGCTTTCTTT	CAISERKSNTEAFF
few	TRBV28	-	13	TRBJ2-1	TGTGCCAGCAGTTTTAGCCGGTCCATTGAGCAGTTCTTC	CASSFSRSIEQFF
many	TRBV6-1	-	12	TRBJ2-5	TGTGCCAGCAGTGAATTTCAAGAGACCCAGTACTTC	CASSEFQETQYF
once	TRBV28	-	15	TRBJ2-3	TGTGCCAGCAGTCATACCGCAGGGTTCCCAGATACGCAGTATTTT	CASSHTAGFPDTQYF
many	TRBV2	-	16	TRBJ2-5	TGTGCCAGCAGTGACTATCGGGGGAGCAGCCAAGAGACCCAGTACTTC	CASSDYRGSSQETQYF
-	TRBV20-1	TRBD2	17	TRBJ2-3	TGCAGTGCTAGACCTCTAGCGGGACAGACTAGCACAGATACGCAGTATTTT	CSARPLAGQTSTDTQYF
many	TRBV28	-	15	TRBJ2-7	TGTGCCACCCCCCAGCGGACGGCCGTTCGGCACGAGCAGTACTTC	CATPQRTAVRHEQYF
few	TRBV4-1	-	16	TRBJ2-1	TGCGCCAGCAGCCAAGGGGGGCGGGGAGGTTACAATGAGCAGTTCTTC	CASSQGGRGGYNEQFF